The 8 T cell receptor beta chains in this list originate from one sample, sequenced in a study of spatial heterogeneity in lung cancer. Notes on the study in general: Counts of expanded intratumoral alpha and beta TCRs tracked tumor mutation counts.

Their antigens remain unidentified. Time point meaning: sample taken at primary tumor resection. TCRdb passed the 5' RACE reads through MiXCR, listing each CDR3 protein once. This table has around 1,500 distinct CDR3 sequences, about 9.4% appearing once. The sequenced sample was lung tumor tissue, obtained at surgery. These receptors were taken from a female donor with early-stage non-small cell lung cancer.

This chain joins TRBV27 and TRBJ2-5, with D maybe TRBD1 (6 bases). There are 14 residues in the CDR3. V shed 5 bases and J shed 5 bases, with 15 bases lying between them. The V gene's germline CDR1 is MNHEY and CDR2 SMNVEV (reference sequence). CDR3 bases: TGTGCCAGCAGTCACCCGGGCCAGGGGGAGACCCAGTACTTC. This codes for CASSHPGQGETQYF.

This clonotype was counted only a few times. The chain uses TRBV27 and TRBJ1-2; perhaps TRBD1 as D (5 bases). Trimming pared 3 bases from V and 8 bases from J, leaving 13 bases between. CDR3 length: 13 residues. CDR1 is MNHEY and CDR2 is SMNVEV in the germline V gene (reference sequence). As DNA, the CDR3 is TGTGCCAGCAGTTTTGGATCAGGGACCGGCTACACCTTC. Translating it yields CASSFGSGTGYTF.

This clonotype is labeled medium-sized (0.01 to 0.1%). The CDR3, as DNA: TGTGCCAGCAGCCCGCGGGTATCAAAGTTAGAGCAGTTCTTC. It encodes CASSPRVSKLEQFF. V is TRBV3-1 and J is TRBJ2-1; weak D call: TRBD2 (5 bases). The CDR3 sequence is 14 residues long. V was shortened by 4 bases and J by 10 bases, with 17 bases between the two germline ends. The germline gives CDR1 LGHDT, CDR2 YNNKEL (reference sequence).

The CDR3: CASSPRGEGETQYF. The CDR3 bases are TGTGCCAGCAGTCCCCGGGGAGAAGGAGAGACCCAGTACTTC. This sequence joins TRBV7-9 and TRBJ2-5; the D gene is possibly TRBD2 (5 bases). The CDR3 contains 14 residues. CDR1 and CDR2 from the germline V gene are SEHNR and FQNEAQ (reference sequence). V shed 6 bases and J shed 4 bases, with 15 bases lying between them.

This clonotype was counted only a few times. V gene TRBV6-6 combines with J gene TRBJ1-1, with D maybe TRBD1 (5 bases). The V gene lost 4 bases and the J gene lost 3 bases, with 15 bases spanning the gap. Germline loops: CDR1 MNHNY, CDR2 SVGAGI (reference sequence). This CDR3 has 15 amino acids. The CDR3 nucleotides are TGTGCCAGCAGTTCCTTTGGGGAAGGGGACACTGAAGCTTTCTTT. Translating it yields CASSSFGEGDTEAFF.

The gene calls are TRBV28 and TRBJ1-1; the match to TRBD1 covers 8 bases. CDR1 MDHEN and CDR2 SYDVKM come from the germline V gene. The CDR3 extends over 14 amino acids. After removal of 5 bases from V and 3 bases from J, the junction contained 5 bases not matched to a gene. This CDR3 reads CASSPQGAHTEAFF. The DNA of the CDR3 is TGTGCCAGCAGTCCGCAGGGGGCACACACTGAAGCTTTCTTT.

V is TRBV20-1 and J is TRBJ1-1; 8 nucleotides agree with TRBD1. Germline lookup yields CDR1 DFQATT and CDR2 SNEGSKA (reference sequence). Losses at the gene ends were 5 bases for V and 6 bases for J; bases not matched to a gene: 8. CDR3 length equals 13 residues. The CDR3 DNA reads TGCAGTGCTTTCGGACAGGGCACCTCTGAAGCTTTCTTT. The encoded protein is CSAFGQGTSEAFF.

By sample fraction, this clonotype is medium-sized (0.01 to 0.1%). The gene calls are TRBV28 and TRBJ2-1; 11 bases fit TRBD2. There are 21 residues in the CDR3. The trim removed 3 bases at V and 0 bases at J, leaving 16 bases unmatched. In germline, CDR1 is MDHEN, CDR2 SYDVKM. CDR3 nucleotides: TGTGCCAGCAGTTTGATCCTAGGGACTAGCGGAACTACTTTCTCCTACAATGAGCAGTTCTTC. Translated: CASSLILGTSGTTFSYNEQFF.